The 2 T cell receptor beta chains below come from one sample, sequenced in a study of Ad26.COV2.S vaccination and SARS-CoV-2 variants (dated by TCRdb to about 2021). Library method: the immunoSEQ multiplex PCR assay. The table was pulled from immuneACCESS by TCRdb, which kept in-frame rearrangements only. Such tables lose some clones; where checked, under half of the loss comes from unresolved V genes, and the rest has no known cause. In this sample the table shows about 240,000 clones, approximately 87% of which occur a single time. Together, the top ten hold around a tenth of the sample. The treatment or condition label for this specimen denotes: approximately 18 received Ad26.COV2.S at low or high dose, single or two shots; 5 received placebo; per-sample allocation not given. For vaccine and placebo recipients, the sequenced repertoires came from samples collected on day 63 after the first injection.

Material: peripheral blood, obtained in a trial of Ad26.COV2.S vaccine versus placebo. Receptor source: a person aged 18-65 years who received the Ad26.COV2.S COVID-19 vaccine or a placebo.

The rearrangement joins TRBV28 to TRBJ2-5; D is perhaps TRBD1 (6 bases). V was pared by 5 bases and J by 1 base, with 8 bases between. CDR1 is MDHEN and CDR2 is SYDVKM in the germline V gene. This CDR3 has 13 residues. The CDR3 spells CASSRGSQETQYF. For the CDR3, the DNA is TGTGCCAGCAGTAGGGGGTCCCAAGAGACCCAGTACTTC.

The V gene is TRBV14, the J gene TRBJ2-7, with unresolved D. Between the trimmed V and J ends, which lost 2 bases and 5 bases, there was a span of 13 bases. Looked up from germline, CDR1 is SGHDN and CDR2 is FVKESK. CDR3 size: 14 residues. CDR3 nucleotides: TGTGCCAGCAGCCAAATGGCCAGCCGAGACGAGCAGTACTTC. Its protein product is CASSQMASRDEQYF.